The 18 T cell receptor beta chains listed next were all sequenced from one sample in a study of blood T cell repertoires in COVID-19. Sequenced by immunoSEQ multiplex PCR; TCRdb stores in-frame clones only, minus some. Of 80,000 or so clones listed, 65% to 90% are singletons. The material sequenced was peripheral blood. The receptor set was obtained from a middle-aged man with COVID-19, enrolled during active disease.

This chain connects TRBV7-9 to TRBJ2-1, with unresolved D. The CDR3 spans 12 residues. V lost 6 bases to trimming and J lost 5 bases, with 8 bases between them. Per the germline V gene, CDR1 is SEHNR and CDR2 is FQNEAQ (reference sequence). The CDR3 loop is CASRIGDNEQFF. The CDR3 nucleotides are TGTGCCAGCAGAATAGGAGACAATGAGCAGTTCTTC.

V gene TRBV30 combines with J gene TRBJ2-5; TRBD2 matches 11 bases. Trimming cost V 3 bases and J 5 bases; bases outside gene matches: 5. This CDR3 comprises 14 residues. Germline V gene lookup returns CDR1 GTSNPN and CDR2 SVGIG (reference sequence). The CDR3 region has the DNA TGTGCCTGGAGACAACTAGCGGGAGTGGAGACCCAGTACTTC. Translation gives CAWRQLAGVETQYF.

The CDR3 region has the DNA TGTGCCAGCAGAGGACAGGGGATTACTGAAGCTTTCTTT. This sequence encodes CASRGQGITEAFF. The V call is TRBV6-5, the J call TRBJ1-1; 9 bases are shared with TRBD1. The germline CDR1 and CDR2 sequences are MNHEY and SVGAGI. This CDR3 is 13 amino acids long. With 6 bases clipped from V and 5 bases from J, the junction kept 4 bases outside the gene matches.

The chain employs TRBV5-1 and TRBJ2-7; 12 bases line up with TRBD2. The CDR3 covers 15 residues. V was pared by 4 bases and J by 4 bases, with 6 bases of the junction left unmatched. Looked up from germline, CDR1 is SGHRS and CDR2 is YFSETQ. The CDR3: CASSTGTSGPYEQYF. The CDR3 nucleotides are TGCGCCAGCAGCACCGGGACTAGCGGGCCTTACGAGCAGTACTTC.

The chain is built from TRBV5-4 and TRBJ2-7; possible D gene TRBD2, 6 bases. The length of the CDR3 is 13 residues. The ends were cut back, 4 bases at V and 5 bases at J, with 13 bases in the middle. Germline CDR1 and CDR2: SGHNT and YYREEE (reference sequence). CDR3 in DNA: TGTGCCAGCAGCCGGGAGATGGGTAACGAGCAGTACTTC. Translating gives CASSREMGNEQYF.

CDR3 in amino acids: CASSGLAGVRSNTGELFF. The CDR3 DNA sequence: TGTGCCAGCAGCGGACTAGCGGGAGTCCGTTCGAACACCGGGGAGCTGTTTTTT. The chain links TRBV5-6 to TRBJ2-2; TRBD2 agrees at 13 bases. Germline lookup yields CDR1 SGHDT and CDR2 YYEEEE. This CDR3 comprises 18 residues. The V and J ends lost 4 bases and 0 bases, in that order; junction bases with no gene match: 6.

The gene calls are TRBV19 and TRBJ2-6; 8 bases are a match to TRBD1. Trimming at V came to 6 bases and at J to 2 bases, leaving 15 bases not matched to a gene. The CDR3 is made up of 19 amino acids. Germline values: CDR1 LNHDA, CDR2 SQIVND (reference sequence). CDR3 nucleotide sequence: TGTGCCAGTAGGGAGAGGTTAGGACAGGGCGCCACTGGGGCCAACGTCCTGACTTTC. It specifies CASRERLGQGATGANVLTF.

The chain couples TRBV6-1 to TRBJ2-1; possible D gene TRBD2, 7 bases. V shed 3 bases and J shed 2 bases, with 14 bases lying between them. CDR3 size: 16 residues. Germline V gene data show CDR1 as MNHNS and CDR2 as SASEGT. The CDR3 loop is CASSDNRGAPYNEQFF. The CDR3 region has the DNA TGTGCCAGCAGTGACAATCGGGGGGCTCCCTACAATGAGCAGTTCTTC.

The J gene is TRBJ1-1, the V gene TRBV21-1; the table's D call, TRBD1, was not checked against the DNA. TRBV21-1 is recorded as a pseudogene. There are 12 residues in the CDR3. The CDR3 is CASRKPFREAFF. DNA for the CDR3: TGTGCCAGCAGGAAACCATTCAGGGAAGCTTTCTTT.

This chain links TRBV6-2 or TRBV6-3 with TRBJ1-1, with D tentatively TRBD1 (5 bases). This CDR3 contains 15 residues. V was cut by 0 bases and J by 5 bases, with 13 bases left in between. Per the germline V gene, CDR1 is MNHEY and CDR2 is SVGEGT. CDR3 sequence (DNA): TGTGCCAGCAGTTACTCGATGCAGGGATGGACTGAAGCTTTCTTT. This sequence encodes CASSYSMQGWTEAFF.

The chain uses TRBV6-5 and TRBJ1-5; TRBD1 might be the D (5 bases). The CDR3 extends over 13 amino acids. The V end was cut by 6 bases, the J end by 5 bases, with 11 bases between. CDR1 is MNHEY and CDR2 is SVGAGI in the germline V gene. CDR3 nucleotide sequence: TGTGCCAGCAGCCTCGCGGGGGATCAGCCCCAGCATTTT. This codes for CASSLAGDQPQHF.

V is TRBV9 and J is TRBJ1-6; D might be TRBD1 (5 bases). The CDR3 consists of 13 residues. Looked up from germline, CDR1 is SGDLS and CDR2 is YYNGEE. The V gene lost 3 bases and the J gene lost 7 bases, with 8 bases spanning the gap. CDR3 nucleotides: TGTGCCAGCAGCGAGGAGGGGAATTCACCCCTCCACTTT. This translates into CASSEEGNSPLHF.

This clone has only one observation. This rearrangement joins TRBV5-4 to TRBJ2-1; D ambiguous. Trimming removed 5 bases from V and 6 bases from J, with 18 bases in between. From germline, CDR1 is SGHNT and CDR2 YYREEE (reference sequence). CDR3 length equals 15 residues. CDR3 protein: CASRFGASGSNEQFF. DNA of the CDR3: TGTGCCAGCAGGTTCGGAGCTTCCGGGTCCAATGAGCAGTTCTTC. The full variable domain, completed using reference TRBV5-4 and TRBJ2-1, is ETGVTQSPTHLIKTRGQQVTLRCSSQSGHNTVSWYQQALGQGPQFIFQYYREEENGRGNFPPRFSGLQFPNYSSELNVNALELDDSALYLCASRFGASGSNEQFFGPGTRLTVL.

V is TRBV11-3 and J is TRBJ2-1; D is unresolved. The CDR3 extends over 15 amino acids. CDR1 and CDR2 (germline): SGHNT, YENEEA. The V gene lost 0 bases and the J gene lost 5 bases, with 11 bases spanning the gap. CDR3: CASSLDPTTNNEQFF. Written as DNA, the CDR3 is TGTGCCAGCAGCTTAGATCCCACTACGAACAATGAGCAGTTCTTC.

J is TRBJ2-1 and V is TRBV7-9; the match to TRBD2 covers 9 bases. CDR3 length: 16 amino acids. The V gene end was trimmed by 4 bases and the J gene end by 3 bases; junction bases not matched to a gene: 7. Germline CDR1 reads SEHNR; CDR2 reads FQNEAQ (reference sequence). The DNA for the CDR3 is TGTGCCAGCAGCTGGGTAGCGGGAGTAGTCTACAATGAGCAGTTCTTC. It specifies CASSWVAGVVYNEQFF.

The CDR3, as DNA: TGTGCCAGTAGTAAAGGGGTCCATGGCTACACCTTC. Translation gives CASSKGVHGYTF. The chain couples TRBV19 to TRBJ1-2, with D possibly being TRBD1 (5 bases). The CDR3 sequence is 12 residues long. Per the germline V gene, CDR1 is LNHDA and CDR2 is SQIVND (reference sequence). V lost 4 bases and J lost 6, with 9 bases in between.

J is TRBJ1-1 and V is TRBV28; TRBD1 is a possible D gene (5 bases). This CDR3 comprises 13 residues. Trimming stripped 6 bases from V and 1 base from J, with 9 bases between. Germline V gene sequence: CDR1 MDHEN, CDR2 SYDVKM. In DNA, the CDR3 is TGTGCCAGCAGGCTAACAGGGAACACTGAAGCTTTCTTT. The encoded protein is CASRLTGNTEAFF.

A few counts support this clone. This chain uses TRBV7-2 with TRBJ2-7; 12 nucleotides agree with TRBD2. The V and J ends lost 1 base and 3 bases, in that order; junction bases with no gene match: 4. This CDR3 is 16 amino acids long. Germline CDR1 reads SGHTA; CDR2 reads FQGNSA. The DNA of the CDR3 is TGTGCCAGCAGCTTAGGAGGACTAGCGGGGAGCTACGAGCAGTACTTC. Translation: CASSLGGLAGSYEQYF.